The clone carrying this TCR beta chain occurred a few times. Its target is unknown. The entry originates in a study of T cells after yellow fever vaccination. Study as a whole: Those fractions that held only low numbers of cells were prepared using the SMART-Seq v4 Ultra Low Input RNA kit.

For TCR, cDNA came from 5'RACE template switching, which added a universal primer site and UMIs. TCRdb reprocessed the 5' RACE reads with MiXCR, giving one entry per CDR3 protein. Of about 360,000 distinct CDR3 sequences listed, 6.2% are singletons. Looked up from germline, CDR1 is SGHVS and CDR2 is FQNEAQ. The V and J ends lost 4 bases and 3 bases respectively, with 16 bases between them. The CDR3 is made up of 15 amino acids. Study-level findings and limits: Booster sampling recovered most clones from primary vaccination (96% CD4, just over 85% CD8). One caveat is that FACS-sorted repertoires could contain abundant clonotypes contaminating from the bulk population.

This TCR derives from a man aged 25 to 40 who received the YFV17D yellow fever vaccine. The rearrangement uses TRBV7-8 and TRBJ2-7; maybe TRBD1 (8 bases). The source was PBMCs, collected 5 days after the yellow fever booster vaccination. The CDR3 DNA reads TGTGCCAGCAGCTACCAACAGGGGGGGTACTACGAGCAGTACTTC. Protein: CASSYQQGGYYEQYF.